These 8 T cell receptor beta chains were sequenced from one sample in a study of blood T cell repertoires in COVID-19. Data came from immunoSEQ multiplex PCR; TCRdb stores just in-frame clones and leaves some out. The table shows 90,000 to 100,000 clones, with less than 90% occurring only once. Sequencing was done on a sample of peripheral blood. The receptors originated from a man between 65 and 85 years old with active or convalescent COVID-19.

This clone was observed a handful of times. V and J are TRBV11-3 and TRBJ1-1; D might be TRBD1 (5 bases). Germline assignment: CDR1 SGHNT and CDR2 YENEEA. This CDR3 is built from 13 residues. V lost 5 bases and J 3 bases, leaving 10 bases between the germline ends. The CDR3 sequence is CASSPGGDTEAFF. In nucleotides, the CDR3 is TGTGCCAGCAGCCCGGGGGGGGACACTGAAGCTTTCTTT.

This clone was seen only a few times. This sequence joins TRBV27 and TRBJ2-2; no definite D call. The CDR3 totals 15 residues. Trimming removed 5 bases at V and 1 base at J, with 11 bases between. Germline assignment: CDR1 MNHEY and CDR2 SMNVEV (reference sequence). The CDR3 here is CASSMRSGNTGELFF. The DNA for the CDR3 is TGTGCCAGCAGTATGCGGTCGGGGAACACCGGGGAGCTGTTTTTT.

The chain employs TRBV5-1 and TRBJ2-5; TRBD2 aligns across 9 bases. Looked up from germline, CDR1 is SGHRS and CDR2 is YFSETQ. With 0 bases clipped from V and 0 bases from J, the junction kept 3 bases outside the gene matches. This CDR3 comprises 16 residues. The chain's CDR3 is CASSLGGLADQETQYF. The CDR3 DNA is TGCGCCAGCAGCTTGGGGGGACTAGCCGACCAAGAGACCCAGTACTTC.

J is TRBJ1-1 and V is TRBV7-9; 11 bases fit TRBD1. Losses at the gene ends were 7 bases for V and 4 bases for J; bases not matched to a gene: 2. The CDR3 length is 13 residues. Germline V CDR1 and CDR2: SEHNR, FQNEAQ (reference sequence). The DNA for the CDR3 is TGTGCCAGCAAGGGGACAGGGGGCACTGAAGCTTTCTTT. It specifies CASKGTGGTEAFF.

The chain combines TRBV19 with TRBJ1-2; TRBD1 matches at 9 bases. The germline V gene has CDR1 LNHDA and CDR2 SQIVND (reference sequence). The J segment lost 5 bases and the V segment lost 3 bases, leaving 7 bases of the junction unmatched. The CDR3 length is 15 residues. CDR3 bases: TGTGCCAGTAGTATTGGACAGGGGATGGGGTATGGCTACACCTTC. Translating gives CASSIGQGMGYGYTF.

There are a few counts of this clone. This rearrangement joins TRBV2 to TRBJ2-6, with 9 nucleotides matching TRBD1. CDR1 SNHLY and CDR2 FYNNEI come from the germline V gene. The CDR3 is 16 residues long. V lost 7 bases and J lost 1; bases outside the gene matches: 5. CDR3: CASNTGTGSGANVLTF. The DNA of the CDR3 is TGTGCCAGCAATACCGGGACAGGGTCTGGGGCCAACGTCCTGACTTTC.

The V gene is TRBV28, the J gene TRBJ1-1; 9 bases fit TRBD1. V dropped 5 bases and J dropped 1; count of bases not matched to a gene: 8. This CDR3 is built from 16 residues. Per the germline V gene, CDR1 is MDHEN and CDR2 is SYDVKM. The CDR3: CASSPSGTGKNTEAFF. As DNA, the CDR3 is TGTGCCAGCAGTCCTTCGGGGACAGGGAAGAACACTGAAGCTTTCTTT. Full variable domain (outside the CDR3, taken from reference TRBV28 and TRBJ1-1): DVKVTQSSRYLVKRTGEKVFLECVQDMDHENMFWYRQDPGLGLRLIYFSYDVKMKEKGDIPEGYSVSREKKERFSLILESASTNQTSMYLCASSPSGTGKNTEAFFGQGTRLTVV.

The chain carries TRBV19 and TRBJ1-1, with TRBD1 as a possible D gene (5 bases). The CDR3 loop spans 16 amino acids. Trimming removed 3 bases at V and 0 bases at J, with 14 bases between. Germline V gene sequence: CDR1 LNHDA, CDR2 SQIVND (reference sequence). CDR3 DNA: TGTGCCAGTAGTATTCGTCCCAGGGCCTTGAACACTGAAGCTTTCTTT. Translated: CASSIRPRALNTEAFF.